This T cell receptor beta chain was sequenced for a study of Ad26.COV2.S vaccination and SARS-CoV-2 variants. Treatment specified: around 19 received Ad26.COV2.S at low or high dose, single or two shots; about 5 received placebo; per-sample allocation not given. Each sample was drawn 63 days after the first injection (of vaccine or placebo). Method: immunoSEQ multiplex PCR; TCRdb's copy keeps in-frame clones and lacks some. This sample has some 340,000 clones; over 80% occur once, and the top ten carry under 2.5%. Regarding the study as a whole: TCR breadth and depth analyses may have underestimated total T cell responses. Vaccinated and placebo-treated recipients had similar non-spike TCR breadth.

The germline V gene has CDR1 SQVTM and CDR2 ANQGSEA. The CDR3 runs to 12 residues. V was clipped by 4 bases and J by 4 bases, with 10 bases between them. As for this clone: Its antigen remains unidentified.

The receptor was derived from a person between 18 and 59 years old who received the Ad26.COV2.S COVID-19 vaccine or a placebo. The sequenced sample was peripheral blood, obtained in a trial of Ad26.COV2.S vaccine versus placebo. The V call is TRBV29-1, the J call TRBJ1-1, with D possibly being TRBD1 (5 bases). The DNA for the CDR3 is TGCAGCGTTGTACCAGGGAGCACTGAAGCTTTCTTT. Translating it yields CSVVPGSTEAFF.